This T cell receptor (beta chain) was retrieved from a study of blood T cell repertoires in COVID-19 (dated by TCRdb to about 2020). Regarding the study in general: The collaborator samples originated in the United States, Italy and Spain and spanned the acute and convalescent phases of COVID-19. Deeply sampled blood TCRbeta repertoires from subjects exposed to, actively infected with, or recovered from COVID-19 were included in the dataset. The material from the prospective study consisted of cDNA or gDNA derived from T cells, B-cell-depleted T cells, or PBMCs. Samples were obtained from the ongoing ImmuneRACE study (first 160 participants) and from roughly 1,300 subjects provided by 6 global collaborators. A de-identified subject ID, COVID-19 status, age in years and sex were almost always included in the sample metadata. Where available, HLA class I and class II types were obtained from metadata supplied by the sample provider rather than from assay-based typing. A freely available public database, intended as a resource for researchers studying the immune response to SARS-CoV-2, is where the repertoires were released. What the study reported, not specific to this receptor: Clinical and demographic metadata were provided uncurated, with the amount varying by source and participant.

TCRbeta CDR3 regions were amplified from genomic DNA using the immunoSEQ Assay, a bias-controlled multiplex PCR. The authors processed their data as follows. Nucleated cell counts per sample were estimated from amplification of reference gene primers within the assay. Sequence reads were collapsed and filtered to measure the absolute abundance of every unique TCRbeta CDR3 rearrangement. For each sample, productive Simpson clonality was calculated as the square root of Simpson's diversity index over productive rearrangements. As stored in TCRdb, this immuneACCESS dataset retains in-frame rearrangements with V and J assigned. A fraction of the clones does not appear; measured against another copy, unresolved V genes explain less than half of the discrepancy, and the remainder lacks a known reason. The DNA was the basis for D and trimming; V, J and clone size are from that table. The sample table records about 39,000 clones; roughly 92% of these occur just once. The ten largest account for 2% to 2.5% of the sample.

Comment on this clone: No antigen is known for it. It has no much larger one-base neighbor in the sample; base qualities were not kept.

The collaborating institutions used their own protocols to collect whole blood in K2EDTA tubes. For TCRbeta analysis, collaborator samples were shipped as frozen whole blood, as isolated PBMCs, or as DNA extracted from either sample type. The CDR3 sequence holds 15 residues, the cysteine and phenylalanine included. Only the CDR3 DNA stays, 45 bases, in frame from base 1. The germline V gene encodes CDR1 LNHDA and CDR2 SQIVND (reference sequence). The junction carries 18 bases between V and J, which are trimmed by 6 bases and 6 bases respectively. The clonotype originates from a man aged 45-65 years with active COVID-19. Sequenced input: peripheral blood. The chain links TRBV19 with TRBJ2-1; the D region possibly corresponds to TRBD1 (5 bases align). The sequence in DNA is TGTGCCAGTAGATTTTCCCTAGACAGACGCAATGAGCAGTTCTTC. Translated, it gives CASRFSLDRRNEQFF.